This T cell receptor (beta chain) was documented in a study of T cells in localized non-small cell lung cancer. Study-level points and caveats: It remains possible that heterogeneity exists, since only one tumor region was sequenced. The highest T cell clonality was in uninvolved adjacent lung, above tumor. A median of around 60 clones ranked among the top 100 in tumor appeared in adjacent lung.

Clones were read by immunoSEQ multiplex PCR, and TCRdb kept only the in-frame ones, dropping some. The sample has 50,000 or so clones; around three quarters are singletons. On this clone itself: Antigen unknown.

The CDR3 length is 15 residues. CDR1 and CDR2 from the germline V gene are SEHNR and FQNEAQ (reference sequence). V dropped 4 bases and J dropped 2; count of bases not matched to a gene: 4. The chain employs TRBV7-9 and TRBJ2-3; TRBD2 matches at 9 bases. The sample consisted of PBMCs, taken before any cancer treatment. The receptor was isolated from a woman aged 35-70 years with stage II lung adenocarcinoma. The CDR3 region has the DNA TGTGCCAGCAGCTGGAGCGGGGGGCCCACAGATACGCAGTATTTT. Its translation: CASSWSGGPTDTQYF.